Sequencing of this T cell receptor beta chain was carried out in a study of CD8 T cells in Susac syndrome. Overall study: The Susac syndrome patients that were sequenced included about 6 with active disease and fewer than 10 in remission.

Reverse transcription used about 0.45 to 1 ug RNA and random hexamers. Coverage of TCR beta CDR3 amplification by immunoSEQ multiplex PCR extended to 54 Vbeta and 13 Jbeta. TCRdb re-analysed the immunoSEQ multiplex PCR reads in MiXCR, keeping a single row per CDR3 protein. The sample records some 180,000 distinct CDR3 sequences, roughly 94% being singletons. CD8+ and CD4+ blood T cells underwent TCR beta sequencing. Negative isolation yielded CD4+ and CD8+ T cells, and FACS enriched TEMRA cells. The CDR3 totals 16 residues. Germline CDR1 reads LNHNV; CDR2 reads YYDKDF (reference sequence). The V end lost 5 bases, the J end lost 5 bases, and 19 bases lay between the germline ends.

The sample comprised CD4+ T cells from PBMCs. The J gene is TRBJ2-1, the V gene TRBV15, with D possibly being TRBD1 or TRBD2 (5 bases each). This TCR was sampled from a human donor with Susac syndrome. This CDR3 is CATSQRGLVTNNEQFF. CDR3 sequence (DNA): TGTGCCACCAGCCAGAGGGGTCTCGTGACCAACAATGAGCAGTTCTTC.